The next 8 T cell receptor beta chains were all read from a single sample in a study of identical twins. One entry per CDR3 protein results from TCRdb running MiXCR on the 5' RACE reads. The data contain roughly 250,000 distinct CDR3 sequences, over 13% of them singletons. The sample taken for sequencing was memory (CD45RO+) T cells sorted from blood. Receptors were obtained from a woman aged 18-29 years in good health.

In its sample, this clonotype was seen a few times. V usage is TRBV7-8 and J usage is TRBJ1-1, with D hard to call. Germline-derived CDR1 and CDR2 are SGHVS and FQNEAQ. Trimming removed 5 bases at V and 0 bases at J, with 16 bases between. The CDR3 runs 16 residues. The CDR3 DNA follows: TGTGCCAGCAGCCCCCGGGCCATTATCATGAACACTGAAGCTTTCTTT. Its translation: CASSPRAIIMNTEAFF.

This clonotype was observed once. J is TRBJ2-5 and V is TRBV7-9; D unresolved. Deletions cut 1 base from V and 2 bases from J, with 11 bases between. The CDR3 runs to 15 residues. The germline V gene has CDR1 SEHNR and CDR2 FQNEAQ (reference sequence). The CDR3 DNA reads TGTGCCAGCAGCTTAGGGCGAGCCCCGCAAGAGACCCAGTACTTC. Its translation is CASSLGRAPQETQYF.

This clonotype appeared many times. The CDR3 loop reads CASSLITGGPSYEQYF. The DNA of the CDR3 is TGTGCCAGCAGTTTAATTACGGGGGGCCCCTCCTACGAGCAGTACTTC. The chain uses TRBV12-3 or TRBV12-4 and TRBJ2-7; tentative D call: TRBD2 (7 bases). V lost 2 bases, J lost 0 bases, and 14 bases lay in between. The CDR3 covers 16 residues.

This clonotype has only a few counts. The CDR3 nucleotides are TGTGCCAGCAACCATTGGGGGGCTCAAGAGACCCAGTACTTC. It translates to CASNHWGAQETQYF. This sequence joins TRBV12-3 or TRBV12-4 and TRBJ2-5; D possibly matches TRBD1 or TRBD2 (6 bases each). V was cut by 7 bases and J by 2 bases, with 14 bases left in between. The CDR3 is made up of 14 amino acids.

By share, this clonotype ranks as large. V gene TRBV5-6 combines with J gene TRBJ1-4, with D perhaps matching TRBD1 (6 bases). Trimming removed 0 bases at V and 12 bases at J, with 12 bases between. The CDR3 is made up of 13 amino acids. Germline V gene lookup returns CDR1 SGHDT and CDR2 YYEEEE. The CDR3 bases are TGTGCCAGCAGCTTGGTACAGGGCGAGGAACTGTTTTTT. Its protein product is CASSLVQGEELFF.

This clonotype was observed a few times. V gene TRBV9 combines with J gene TRBJ1-6, with no clear D. CDR1 SGDLS and CDR2 YYNGEE come from the germline V gene. This CDR3 is built from 13 residues. Trimming took off 0 bases at V and 13 bases at J, with 11 bases between the two ends. CDR3 bases: TGTGCCAGCAGCGTAGCTGCTCACGGGCCCCTCCACTTT. Its protein is CASSVAAHGPLHF.

V and J are TRBV5-1 and TRBJ1-2; the D is unclear. V lost 1 base to trimming and J lost 6 bases, with 1 base between them. CDR3 length: 10 amino acids. Germline V gene sequence: CDR1 SGHRS, CDR2 YFSETQ. The CDR3, as DNA: TGCGCCAGCAGCTTGAATGGCTACACCTTC. Amino acid sequence: CASSLNGYTF.

The genes are TRBV5-1 and TRBJ1-6; D unresolved. V was pared by 4 bases and J by 6 bases, with 14 bases between. Germline values: CDR1 SGHRS, CDR2 YFSETQ. The CDR3 loop spans 15 amino acids. In nucleotides, the CDR3 is TGCGCCAGCAGCCTTGGCCGCCCCGCTAATTCACCCCTCCACTTT. Translated: CASSLGRPANSPLHF.